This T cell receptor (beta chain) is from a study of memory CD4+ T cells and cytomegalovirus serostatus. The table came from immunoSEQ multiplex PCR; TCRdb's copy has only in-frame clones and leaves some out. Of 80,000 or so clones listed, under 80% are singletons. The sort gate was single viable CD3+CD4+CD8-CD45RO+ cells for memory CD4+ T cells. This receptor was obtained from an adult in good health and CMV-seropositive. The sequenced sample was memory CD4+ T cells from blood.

CDR3: CASSLDSGGGDGYTF. CDR3 DNA sequence: TGCGCCAGCAGCTTGGACTCAGGGGGTGGGGATGGCTACACCTTC. The V and J genes are TRBV5-1 and TRBJ1-2, with 7 bases lining up with TRBD1. The germline V gene encodes CDR1 SGHRS and CDR2 YFSETQ. CDR3 length equals 15 residues. V dropped 0 bases and J dropped 6; count of bases not matched to a gene: 8.